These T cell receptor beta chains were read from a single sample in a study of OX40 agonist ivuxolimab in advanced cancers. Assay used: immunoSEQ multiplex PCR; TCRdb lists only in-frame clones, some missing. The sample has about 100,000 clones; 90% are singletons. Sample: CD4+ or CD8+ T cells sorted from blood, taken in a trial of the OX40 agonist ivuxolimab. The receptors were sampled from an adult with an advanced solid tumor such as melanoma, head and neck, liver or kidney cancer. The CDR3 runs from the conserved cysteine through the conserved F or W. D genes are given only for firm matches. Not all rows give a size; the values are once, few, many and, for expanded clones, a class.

CDR3 DNA: TGTGCCAGCAGTGAGGGCAGGGCTAACGAGCAGTACTTC; CDR3 protein: CASSEGRANEQYF; J gene: TRBJ2-7; D gene: .; V gene: TRBV6-1; clone size: .
CDR3 DNA: TGTGCCAGCAGTGTACGTAGCGGGAGGGCCTACACCGGGGAGCTGTTTTTT; CDR3 protein: CASSVRSGRAYTGELFF; J gene: TRBJ2-2; D gene: TRBD2; V gene: TRBV6-1; clone size: .
CDR3 DNA: TGTGCCAGCAGCCAAGATTTGCGGGGATCCTACGAGCAGTACTTC; CDR3 protein: CASSQDLRGSYEQYF; J gene: TRBJ2-7; D gene: .; V gene: TRBV14; clone size: once
CDR3 DNA: TGTGCCAGCAGTGAAAGTCGGACCTACGAGCAGTACTTC; CDR3 protein: CASSESRTYEQYF; J gene: TRBJ2-7; D gene: .; V gene: TRBV2; clone size: once
CDR3 DNA: TGTGCCAGCAGCTTCAAGGGGGGGGTCGTCTATGGCTACACCTTC; CDR3 protein: CASSFKGGVVYGYTF; J gene: TRBJ1-2; D gene: .; V gene: TRBV7-9; clone size: once
CDR3 DNA: TGTGCCAGCAGCTTAGGTCCAGGGGGCGTCTCCGAGCAGTACTTC; CDR3 protein: CASSLGPGGVSEQYF; J gene: TRBJ2-7; D gene: TRBD1; V gene: TRBV7-2; clone size: .
CDR3 DNA: TGTGCCAGCAGCACCCAGGGGGGGAACTACGAGCAGTACTTC; CDR3 protein: CASSTQGGNYEQYF; J gene: TRBJ2-7; D gene: .; V gene: TRBV7-2; clone size: .
CDR3 DNA: TGTGCCAGCAGCTTAGATAGTCAGGGTTCCTACAATGAGCAGTTCTTC; CDR3 protein: CASSLDSQGSYNEQFF; J gene: TRBJ2-1; D gene: .; V gene: TRBV11-3; clone size: .
CDR3 DNA: TGTGCCAGCAGCCCAAACGCCCAGGGAATGAACACTGAAGCTTTCTTT; CDR3 protein: CASSPNAQGMNTEAFF; J gene: TRBJ1-1; D gene: .; V gene: TRBV11-2; clone size: .
CDR3 DNA: TGTGCCAGTAGTATAGCAGCCATCGCGAACACCGGGGAGCTGTTTTTT; CDR3 protein: CASSIAAIANTGELFF; J gene: TRBJ2-2; D gene: .; V gene: TRBV19; clone size: .
CDR3 DNA: TGTGCCAGTATGCAGGTGTCCGGCGGGGTTGGTGAGCAGTTCTTC; CDR3 protein: CASMQVSGGVGEQFF; J gene: TRBJ2-1; D gene: .; V gene: TRBV19; clone size: .
CDR3 DNA: TGCGCCAGCAGCTCCGACGCCCGCTCTTACGGGAACTATGGCTACACCTTC; CDR3 protein: CASSSDARSYGNYGYTF; J gene: TRBJ1-2; D gene: .; V gene: TRBV5-1; clone size: .
CDR3 DNA: TGTGCCAGCAGCTTCGGGGGCCCCCTCACTGAAGCTTTCTTT; CDR3 protein: CASSFGGPLTEAFF; J gene: TRBJ1-1; D gene: .; V gene: TRBV7-8; clone size: few
CDR3 DNA: TGCGCCAGCACAAACAGGCCCGGGGAGCTGTTTTTT; CDR3 protein: CASTNRPGELFF; J gene: TRBJ2-2; D gene: .; V gene: TRBV5-1; clone size: .
CDR3 DNA: TGTGCCAGCAGCTTAGCCTTGGCAGGGAACGAAAAACTGTTTTTT; CDR3 protein: CASSLALAGNEKLFF; J gene: TRBJ1-4; D gene: .; V gene: TRBV7-9; clone size: once
CDR3 DNA: TGTGCCAGCAGCCCGGGACGGAATAGCAATCAGCCCCAGCATTTT; CDR3 protein: CASSPGRNSNQPQHF; J gene: TRBJ1-5; D gene: .; V gene: TRBV7-2; clone size: once
CDR3 DNA: TGTGCCAGCAGCGTAGGGGCTAGCGGGAGCACAGATACGCAGTATTTT; CDR3 protein: CASSVGASGSTDTQYF; J gene: TRBJ2-3; D gene: TRBD2; V gene: TRBV9; clone size: .
CDR3 DNA: TGTGCCAGCAGCAAACGAGCCGACTACGAGCAGTACTTC; CDR3 protein: CASSKRADYEQYF; J gene: TRBJ2-7; D gene: .; V gene: TRBV5-5; clone size: .
CDR3 DNA: TGTGCCAGCAGCCCTAGCGGGAGCTCCTACGAGCAGTACTTC; CDR3 protein: CASSPSGSSYEQYF; J gene: TRBJ2-7; D gene: TRBD2; V gene: TRBV7-2; clone size: .
CDR3 DNA: TGTGCCAGCAGGGATTCCCCGTACACTTACACCGGGGAGCTGTTTTTT; CDR3 protein: CASRDSPYTYTGELFF; J gene: TRBJ2-2; D gene: .; V gene: TRBV7-2; clone size: .
CDR3 DNA: TGTGCCAGCTGGGACAGGGTAAGGGATCAGCCCCAGCATTTT; CDR3 protein: CASWDRVRDQPQHF; J gene: TRBJ1-5; D gene: TRBD1; V gene: TRBV6-1; clone size: .
CDR3 DNA: TGCGCCAGCAGCCAAGATGTAATGGCTTACGAGCAGTACTTC; CDR3 protein: CASSQDVMAYEQYF; J gene: TRBJ2-7; D gene: .; V gene: TRBV4-1; clone size: .
CDR3 DNA: TGTGCCTGGGATCGACAGGGGGGAGAAAAACTGTTTTTT; CDR3 protein: CAWDRQGGEKLFF; J gene: TRBJ1-4; D gene: TRBD1; V gene: TRBV30; clone size: .
CDR3 DNA: TGTGCCAGCAGCCCCGGACTAGCGGGAGCCTACGAGCAGTACTTC; CDR3 protein: CASSPGLAGAYEQYF; J gene: TRBJ2-7; D gene: TRBD2; V gene: TRBV11-2; clone size: .
CDR3 DNA: TGTGCCAGCATGCGGGTGATGAACACTGAAGCTTTCTTT; CDR3 protein: CASMRVMNTEAFF; J gene: TRBJ1-1; D gene: .; V gene: TRBV6-5; clone size: .
CDR3 DNA: TGCGCCAGCAGCCAAGGTCCCGCAGGCCTGAACACTGAAGCTTTCTTT; CDR3 protein: CASSQGPAGLNTEAFF; J gene: TRBJ1-1; D gene: .; V gene: TRBV4-3; clone size: once
CDR3 DNA: TGTGCCAGCAGCTTATTAGCCTACGAGCAGTACTTC; CDR3 protein: CASSLLAYEQYF; J gene: TRBJ2-7; D gene: .; V gene: TRBV5-5; clone size: .
CDR3 DNA: TGTGCCAGCAGCTTAGGGGTGGGAGGCCTCCAAGAGACCCAGTACTTC; CDR3 protein: CASSLGVGGLQETQYF; J gene: TRBJ2-5; D gene: .; V gene: TRBV11-2; clone size: .
CDR3 DNA: TGTGCCAGTGGGGGGGGTAATGAAAAACTGTTTTTT; CDR3 protein: CASGGGNEKLFF; J gene: TRBJ1-4; D gene: .; V gene: TRBV28; clone size: .
CDR3 DNA: TGTGCCAGCAGCAGAGAAGGACAGGCCTCTGGAAACACCATATATTTT; CDR3 protein: CASSREGQASGNTIYF; J gene: TRBJ1-3; D gene: TRBD1; V gene: TRBV9; clone size: .
CDR3 DNA: TGTGCCAGCAGCTTGTCGACTAGCGGTATCTACGAGCAGTACTTC; CDR3 protein: CASSLSTSGIYEQYF; J gene: TRBJ2-7; D gene: TRBD2; V gene: TRBV7-2; clone size: .
CDR3 DNA: TGTGCCAGTAGCGTAACTAGCGGGAGAGGGCTAGCCAAAAACATTCAGTACTTC; CDR3 protein: CASSVTSGRGLAKNIQYF; J gene: TRBJ2-4; D gene: TRBD2; V gene: TRBV19; clone size: once
CDR3 DNA: TGTGCCACTCGGGACGGATTAAATGAAAAACTGTTTTTT; CDR3 protein: CATRDGLNEKLFF; J gene: TRBJ1-4; D gene: .; V gene: TRBV18; clone size: .
CDR3 DNA: TGTGCCAGCAGCTCCCCCCCTGGAAACACCATATATTTT; CDR3 protein: CASSSPPGNTIYF; J gene: TRBJ1-3; D gene: .; V gene: TRBV28; clone size: .
CDR3 DNA: TGTGCCAGTAGTATGGGGGGGTTCGGCGAAGCTTTCTTT; CDR3 protein: CASSMGGFGEAFF; J gene: TRBJ1-1; D gene: .; V gene: TRBV19; clone size: .
CDR3 DNA: TGTGCCAGCAGCGTAGCACCGGGAGGTTACACCGGGGAGCTGTTTTTT; CDR3 protein: CASSVAPGGYTGELFF; J gene: TRBJ2-2; D gene: TRBD2; V gene: TRBV9; clone size: .
CDR3 DNA: TGTGCCAGCAGCTTAATAACCGGGGGAATCGGCAATGAGCAGTTCTTC; CDR3 protein: CASSLITGGIGNEQFF; J gene: TRBJ2-1; D gene: .; V gene: TRBV7-8; clone size: .
CDR3 DNA: TGTGCCAGCAGCTTACAGCGGGAGTTGGATACGCAGTATTTT; CDR3 protein: CASSLQRELDTQYF; J gene: TRBJ2-3; D gene: TRBD2; V gene: TRBV7-2; clone size: .
CDR3 DNA: TGCGCCAGCAGCCAAGGACGGGGTTTGGACCAAGAGACCCAGTACTTC; CDR3 protein: CASSQGRGLDQETQYF; J gene: TRBJ2-5; D gene: .; V gene: TRBV4-1; clone size: .
CDR3 DNA: TGTGCCAGCCGGCGGACTAGCCGGTACAATGAGCAGTTCTTC; CDR3 protein: CASRRTSRYNEQFF; J gene: TRBJ2-1; D gene: TRBD2; V gene: TRBV2; clone size: .
CDR3 DNA: TGTGCCAGCAGCGCTCTAGCGGGGGGGCTGGAGACCCAGTACTTC; CDR3 protein: CASSALAGGLETQYF; J gene: TRBJ2-5; D gene: TRBD2; V gene: TRBV7-2; clone size: .
CDR3 DNA: TGTGCCAGTAGTAGCGACCAGGTTAGCAATCAGCCCCAGCATTTT; CDR3 protein: CASSSDQVSNQPQHF; J gene: TRBJ1-5; D gene: .; V gene: TRBV19; clone size: .
CDR3 DNA: TGTGCCAGCAGCATGAGACTAGCGGGAGTATTTGGCACAGATACGCAGTATTTT; CDR3 protein: CASSMRLAGVFGTDTQYF; J gene: TRBJ2-3; D gene: TRBD2; V gene: TRBV5-5; clone size: .
CDR3 DNA: TGTGCCAGCTCACCACGGGGGAGCTCCTACAATGAGCAGTTCTTC; CDR3 protein: CASSPRGSSYNEQFF; J gene: TRBJ2-1; D gene: .; V gene: TRBV18; clone size: .
CDR3 DNA: TGTGCCAGCAGCCCTTTTAGACACAATGAGCAGTTCTTC; CDR3 protein: CASSPFRHNEQFF; J gene: TRBJ2-1; D gene: .; V gene: TRBV7-2; clone size: .
CDR3 DNA: TGTGCCAGCAGCTTGGAACTAGCGGGAGCGGATACGCAGTATTTT; CDR3 protein: CASSLELAGADTQYF; J gene: TRBJ2-3; D gene: TRBD2; V gene: TRBV5-6; clone size: .
CDR3 DNA: TGCAGCGCACAGGGAGTATCTCCAGATACGCAGTATTTT; CDR3 protein: CSAQGVSPDTQYF; J gene: TRBJ2-3; D gene: .; V gene: TRBV29-1; clone size: .
CDR3 DNA: TGTGCCAGCAGCTTAGCGGGTTGGGACAGGAGGGCCGAGCAGTACTTC; CDR3 protein: CASSLAGWDRRAEQYF; J gene: TRBJ2-7; D gene: TRBD1; V gene: TRBV7-9; clone size: .
CDR3 DNA: TGCGCCAGCAGCTTGACGGAAGCGGGACCCTACAATGAGCAGTTCTTC; CDR3 protein: CASSLTEAGPYNEQFF; J gene: TRBJ2-1; D gene: TRBD2; V gene: TRBV5-1; clone size: once
CDR3 DNA: TGTGCCAGCAGCCGCGGTTACGAGGGCAATCAGCCCCAGCATTTT; CDR3 protein: CASSRGYEGNQPQHF; J gene: TRBJ1-5; D gene: .; V gene: TRBV5-4; clone size: few
CDR3 DNA: TGTGCCAGCAGCTCCGGTACAGATACGCAGTATTTT; CDR3 protein: CASSSGTDTQYF; J gene: TRBJ2-3; D gene: .; V gene: TRBV7-2; clone size: once
CDR3 DNA: TGTGCCAGCAGCCTACAGGGGGCGCGGTACGAGCAGTACTTC; CDR3 protein: CASSLQGARYEQYF; J gene: TRBJ2-7; D gene: TRBD1; V gene: TRBV5-4; clone size: .